Listed below are T cell receptor beta chains from one sample, sequenced in a study of T cell responses to AZD1222 COVID-19 vaccine. Clones were sequenced by immunoSEQ multiplex PCR, and TCRdb holds only the in-frame ones, with some missing. Of 130,000 or so clones listed, 85% to 95% are singletons. The sequencing used peripheral blood, collected on day 0 of MenACWY control vaccination. These receptors were taken from an adult in good health. Each CDR3 is given with its conserved first and last residue. Fields, in order: clone size, V gene, J gene, CDR3 length, CDR3 protein. Rows give clone size only sometimes, using once, few, many, or a class for an expanded clone.

>-|TRBV6-6|TRBJ1-3|14
CASSYQGTGNTIYF
>-|TRBV28|TRBJ1-4|12
CASSLRDEKLFF
>-|TRBV4-2|TRBJ2-1|15
CASSQGLAGQNEQFF
>-|TRBV28|TRBJ1-5|12
CVTNESNQPQHF
>once|TRBV4-2|TRBJ2-3|15
CASSGQGREADTQYF
>-|TRBV19|TRBJ1-6|14
CASSTNLGDSPLHF
>-|TRBV29-1|TRBJ1-1|13
CSVDQDRNTEAFF
>-|TRBV19|TRBJ1-2|14
CASSIPGVAYGYTF
>once|TRBV6-5|TRBJ2-7|15
CASRLYRTGGIEQYF
>-|TRBV4-3|TRBJ1-2|16
CASSQATGQTALGYTF
>-|TRBV27|TRBJ1-2|15
CASSPRDTGLEGYTF
>-|TRBV10-1|TRBJ1-5|13
CASSEGLNQPQHF
>once|TRBV27|TRBJ2-1|12
CASSSLMGSKFF
>-|TRBV18|TRBJ1-1|15
CASSIGQARDTEAFF
>once|TRBV28|TRBJ2-7|13
CASSVDRDHEQYF
>-|TRBV4-1|TRBJ1-6|15
CASSQGRTGNSPLHF
>-|TRBV11-3|TRBJ1-3|15
CASSSGQGTGNTIYF
>-|TRBV11-2|TRBJ2-3|17
CASSLRGLGGTTDTQYF
>-|TRBV15|TRBJ2-1|15
CATSRDPTLDNEQFF
>-|TRBV19|TRBJ2-1|17
CASSPRLAGGDYNEQFF